This T cell receptor (beta chain) was obtained from a study of CD8 T cells in ankylosing spondylitis. General study points: It appeared that ankylosing spondylitis blood was characterized by a TCR beta motif of several highly homologous variants.

Trimming took 3 bases from V and 6 from J, leaving 11 bases between them. The germline V gene has CDR1 LGHDT and CDR2 YNNKEL (reference sequence). This CDR3 has 14 amino acids. This clonotype was found a few times. Its specificity is unknown. TCRdb re-called the 5' RACE reads through MiXCR, storing one row per CDR3 protein. The table has 670,000 or so distinct CDR3 sequences, about 20% seen once. This rearrangement joins TRBV3-1 to TRBJ2-2, with D tentatively TRBD2 (6 bases). This receptor was identified in a male donor with ankylosing spondylitis. Sample: blood, either unsorted or a sorted T cell fraction (not recorded which). CDR3 nucleotides: TGTGCCAGCAGCCATCACGGAGGGCCCGGGGAGCTGTTTTTT. Amino acids: CASSHHGGPGELFF. The variable domain in full, completed from reference TRBV3-1 and TRBJ2-2, reads DTAVSQTPKYLVTQMGNDKSIKCEQNLGHDTMYWYKQDSKKFLKIMFSYNNKELIINETVPNRFSPKSPDKAHLNLHINSLELGDSAVYFCASSHHGGPGELFFGEGSRLTVL.